Following are 19 T cell receptor beta chains from one sample sequenced in a study of metastatic and nonmetastatic thyroid tumors. Using MiXCR, TCRdb re-called clones from the PCR reads. The sample has around 26,000 clones, roughly 4% seen once. Every patient was untreated before thyroid surgery. Sequenced input: blood. These receptors were taken from a male donor with papillary thyroid cancer or a benign thyroid nodule (not recorded which). Some clones in this sample may be carry-over from other donors' samples.

This clone was counted ten times or more. The gene calls are TRBV5-6 and TRBJ2-6; D is ambiguous. Trimming pared 2 bases from V and 4 bases from J, leaving 4 bases between. The CDR3 has 13 amino acids. CDR1 is SGHDT, CDR2 YYEEEE, per germline. The DNA of the CDR3 is TGTGCCAGCAGCTTTTCCGGGGCCAACGTCCTGACTTTC. This encodes CASSFSGANVLTF. The full variable domain, with the rest looked up from reference TRBV5-6 and TRBJ2-6, is DAGVTQSPTHLIKTRGQQVTLRCSPKSGHDTVSWYQQALGQGPQFIFQYYEEEERQRGNFPDRFSGHQFPNYSSELNVNALLLGDSALYLCASSFSGANVLTFGAGSRLTVL.

In the case of this clone: The junction differs from germline at one of its ends, possibly a read error. The V and J genes are TRBV15 and TRBJ2-3; D possibly corresponds to TRBD1 (6 bases). Germline values: CDR1 LNHNV, CDR2 YYDKDF (reference sequence). This CDR3 contains 15 residues. The CDR3 nucleotides read TGTGCCCCCAGCAGGGGAGTGGGAAACAGAGATACGCGGTATTTT. This sequence encodes CAPSRGVGNRDTRYF. Combining the CDR3 with reference TRBV15 and TRBJ2-3 gives the whole variable domain DAMVIQNPRYQVTQFGKPVTLSCSQTLNHNVMYWYQQKSSQAPKLLFHYYDKDFNNEADTPDNFQSRRPNTSFCFLDIRSPGLGDTAMYLCAPSRGVGNRDTRYFGPGTRLTVL.

This chain uses TRBV19 with TRBJ2-7; 8 bases line up with TRBD1. Looked up from germline, CDR1 is LNHDA and CDR2 is SQIVND (reference sequence). The CDR3 spans 13 residues. Trimming at V came to 6 bases and at J to 7 bases, leaving 8 bases not matched to a gene. Here the CDR3 DNA reads TGTGCCAGTAGCACACAGGGGGTGAATGAGCAGTACTTC. Its protein is CASSTQGVNEQYF. Full variable domain (rest looked up from reference TRBV19 and TRBJ2-7): DGGITQSPKYLFRKEGQNVTLSCEQNLNHDAMYWYRQDPGQGLRLIYYSQIVNDFQKGDIAEGYSVSREKKESFPLTVTSAQKNPTAFYLCASSTQGVNEQYFGPGTRLTVT.

V usage is TRBV7-8 and J usage is TRBJ1-2; 7 nucleotides agree with TRBD1. V shed 2 bases and J 8 bases; nucleotides not matched to a gene: 14. The CDR3 contains 16 residues. In germline, CDR1 is SGHVS, CDR2 FQNEAQ. The CDR3 coding sequence is TGTGCCAGCAGCTTACTTAGGGGGCCAAGGACCGACGGCTACACCTTC. Translated, it gives CASSLLRGPRTDGYTF.

This clone has ten or more counts. The chain joins TRBV29-1 to TRBJ2-7; TRBD2 aligns across 7 bases. Trimming removed 6 bases from V and 7 bases from J; junction bases left unmatched: 9. Germline assignment: CDR1 SQVTM and CDR2 ANQGSEA. The CDR3 covers 12 residues. The CDR3 is CSVSRGSLEQYF. The CDR3 nucleotides are TGCAGCGTGTCGCGGGGGTCTCTGGAGCAGTACTTC.

Details on this clone: Other DNA sequences from this sample encode an identical CDR3 as well. This chain links TRBV28 with TRBJ2-5; D possibly corresponds to TRBD1 (5 bases). CDR1 MDHEN and CDR2 SYDVKM come from the germline V gene. The V end lost 4 bases, the J end lost 5 bases, and 17 bases lay between the germline ends. This CDR3 spans 15 amino acids. The CDR3 DNA follows: TGTGCCAGCAGTTCTGACAGTCCTGGTAGGGAGACCCAGTACTTC. Amino acid sequence: CASSSDSPGRETQYF. The whole variable domain, remainder taken from reference TRBV28 and TRBJ2-5, is DVKVTQSSRYLVKRTGEKVFLECVQDMDHENMFWYRQDPGLGLRLIYFSYDVKMKEKGDIPEGYSVSREKKERFSLILESASTNQTSMYLCASSSDSPGRETQYFGPGTRLLVL.

There are many counts of this clone. The rearrangement links TRBV20-1 to TRBJ2-7, with 9 bases aligning to TRBD2. CDR3 length equals 15 residues. J lost 1 base, V lost 4 bases, and 8 bases had no gene match. The germline CDR1 and CDR2 sequences are DFQATT and SNEGSKA (reference sequence). The CDR3, as DNA: TGCAGTGCTAAACGTAGCGGGAGTAGTTCCTACGAGCAGTACTTC. Amino acid sequence: CSAKRSGSSSYEQYF.

Ten or more counts support this clone. V gene TRBV2 combines with J gene TRBJ2-4; 11 bases map to TRBD1. Germline assignment: CDR1 SNHLY and CDR2 FYNNEI. This CDR3 has 15 residues. The ends lost 8 bases at V and 7 bases at J; junction bases unmatched: 10. CDR3 sequence reads: CASGGQGVEGNIQYF. In DNA, the CDR3 is TGTGCCAGCGGGGGACAGGGGGTAGAAGGGAACATTCAGTACTTC.

The CDR3 loop reads CDESGRAWANVLTF. The CDR3 bases are TGTGACGAAAGCGGTAGGGCTTGGGCCAACGTCCTGACTTTC. V usage is TRBV7-3 and J usage is TRBJ2-6; D is perhaps TRBD2 (5 bases). The CDR3 is 14 amino acids. In germline, CDR1 is SGHTA, CDR2 FQGTGA.

This clone was observed a handful of times. The chain combines TRBV27 with TRBJ2-7; 7 nucleotides align to TRBD2. The CDR3 length is 14 residues. V was clipped by 5 bases and J by 2 bases; unmatched bases: 6. Germline loops: CDR1 MNHEY, CDR2 SMNVEV (reference sequence). DNA of the CDR3: TGTGCCAGCAGTCTTAGCGGGTCTACCTACGAGCAGTACTTC. The encoded protein is CASSLSGSTYEQYF.

Of note for this clone: Since the CDR3 does not end with the conserved phenylalanine or tryptophan, this likely comes from a read error. The J gene is TRBJ2-6, the V gene TRBV2, with D possibly TRBD1 on 6 matching bases. Germline lookup yields CDR1 SNHLY and CDR2 FYNNEI. Trimming pared 9 bases from V and 12 bases from J, leaving 12 bases between. CDR3 length: 11 residues. CDR3 coding DNA: TGTGCCAGGTGTCAGGGGACCGTCCTGACTCTC. This encodes CARCQGTVLTL.

This clone was picked up a small number of times. The V gene is TRBV6-2 or TRBV6-3, the J gene TRBJ2-7; maybe TRBD1 (5 bases). CDR1 is MNHEY, CDR2 SVGEGT, per germline. This CDR3 has 15 amino acids. Trimming removed 7 bases from V and 3 bases from J, with 19 bases in between. This CDR3 reads CASIGANMGVYEQYF. The CDR3 nucleotides read TGTGCCAGCATTGGGGCCAATATGGGCGTCTACGAGCAGTACTTC.

This clone was observed a handful of times. This chain's CDR3 is CASSPRLGTGNTIYF. CDR3 in DNA: TGTGCCAGCAGCCCCCGGCTGGGGACTGGAAACACCATATATTTT. V is TRBV11-2 and J is TRBJ1-3; D call uncertain. Trimming stripped 5 bases from V and 2 bases from J, with 13 bases between. Germline V CDR1 and CDR2: SGHAT, FQNNGV. The CDR3 covers 15 residues.

Remarks on this clone: One end of the junction varies from germline; a read error may be responsible. The chain is built from TRBV7-9 and TRBJ2-5; tentatively, D is TRBD1 (6 bases). Looked up from germline, CDR1 is SEHNR and CDR2 is FQNEAQ (reference sequence). The CDR3 length is 15 residues. CDR3 region: CASRETGLFQETHYF. The CDR3 DNA follows: TGTGCCAGCAGAGAAACAGGGCTATTTCAAGAGACCCATTACTTC.

This clone counts as medium-sized. The chain employs TRBV6-1 and TRBJ1-2; tentative D call: TRBD1 (5 bases). The germline V gene encodes CDR1 MNHNS and CDR2 SASEGT. This CDR3 comprises 11 residues. The ends were cut back, 4 bases at V and 8 bases at J, with 8 bases in the middle. The CDR3 loop reads CASSAGLGYTF. The CDR3 bases are TGTGCCAGCAGTGCAGGGTTGGGCTACACCTTC.

This clone came up many times. The rearrangement joins TRBV30 to TRBJ2-3; D ambiguous. V was clipped by 1 base and J by 7 bases, with 6 bases between them. Germline V gene sequence: CDR1 GTSNPN, CDR2 SVGIG (reference sequence). CDR3 length: 11 residues. The CDR3 loop reads CAWSGRYTQYF. CDR3 sequence (DNA): TGTGCCTGGAGTGGGAGATATACGCAGTATTTT.

Many counts were recorded for this clone. A much bigger clone sits one base away, suggesting this may be a read error. The CDR3 DNA reads as TGTGCCAGACTACCTACTAGCTTC. Protein product: CARLPTSF. The rearrangement joins TRBV11-3 to TRBJ2-7; TRBD2 is a possible D gene (5 bases). Per the germline V gene, CDR1 is SGHNT and CDR2 is YENEEA. The CDR3 loop spans 8 amino acids.

The V and J genes are TRBV6-1 and TRBJ1-4, with D possibly TRBD1 on 6 matching bases. CDR1 MNHNS and CDR2 SASEGT come from the germline V gene. Trimming cost V 3 bases and J 8 bases, with 10 bases left between them. CDR3 length equals 13 residues. The CDR3 reads CASSDRGNEKLFF. In DNA, the CDR3 is TGTGCCAGCAGTGACAGGGGCAACGAAAAACTGTTTTTT.

This clone was seen many times. The chain combines TRBV20-1 with TRBJ2-4, with TRBD1 matching 7 bases. Germline trimming cut 0 bases from V and 0 bases from J; bases unmatched to any gene: 14. The CDR3 extends over 19 amino acids. CDR1 and CDR2 (germline): DFQATT, SNEGSKA (reference sequence). CDR3 loop: CSARDLGAGGPVAKNIQYF. As DNA, the CDR3 is TGCAGTGCTAGAGACCTGGGCGCAGGGGGTCCCGTAGCCAAAAACATTCAGTACTTC.